A selection of T cell receptor beta chains follows, all from one sample in a study of blood T cell repertoires in COVID-19. Data came from immunoSEQ multiplex PCR; TCRdb stores just in-frame clones and leaves some out. The profile shows about 140,000 clones, over 80% of them singletons. The specimen sequenced was peripheral blood. All receptors come from a man aged 25 to 40 with COVID-19, enrolled during active disease. Each CDR3 is given with its conserved first and last residue. A D gene is named only where the DNA matches it firmly. Size values are once, few and many counts, or a class for expanded clones, and some rows have none.

j_call v_call clone_size d_call cdr3_nt cdr3_aa
TRBJ1-6 TRBV18 many TRBD1 TGTGCCAGCTCACCGAATCAAGGGGGCGGTTCACCCCTCCACTTT CASSPNQGGGSPLHF
TRBJ2-1 TRBV28 NA TRBD2 TGTGCCAGCAGTCTGAAGACTAGCGGGGGCTACAATGAGCAGTTCTTC CASSLKTSGGYNEQFF
TRBJ2-5 TRBV11-2 many TRBD1 TGTGCCAGCAGCTCAGGAGTTTGGGCGGACAGGGATGAGACCCAGTACTTC CASSSGVWADRDETQYF
TRBJ1-5 TRBV5-1 NA NA TGCGCCAGCAGCCACCGGGCCCCGGGGAGCAATCAGCCCCAGCATTTT CASSHRAPGSNQPQHF
TRBJ2-1 TRBV13 NA NA TGTGCCAGCAGCTTAGTTATTAGCGGCCACAATGAGCAGTTCTTC CASSLVISGHNEQFF
TRBJ2-7 TRBV2 NA NA TGTGCCAGCAGTTTTACTGCCTACGAGCAGTACTTC CASSFTAYEQYF
TRBJ1-2 TRBV5-4 NA NA TGTGCCAGCAGCATCCGGGGGGCCTACTATGGCTACACCTTC CASSIRGAYYGYTF
TRBJ2-2 TRBV18 NA TRBD1 TGTGCCAGCTCACTCGGGACAGGAAACACCGGGGAGCTGTTTTTT CASSLGTGNTGELFF
TRBJ2-7 TRBV6-5 NA TRBD1 TGTGCCAGCAGCAGGGACAGCCCAGCCTACGAGCAGTACTTC CASSRDSPAYEQYF
TRBJ1-1 TRBV4-3 many TRBD1 TGCGCCAGCAGCCAAAAAGTCCCGGGACAGGGGACGAACACTGAAGCTTTCTTT CASSQKVPGQGTNTEAFF
TRBJ2-2 TRBV27 NA NA TGTGCCAGCGTTGGGGTGAGAGGGCGTGGAACCGGGGAGCTGTTTTTT CASVGVRGRGTGELFF
TRBJ1-1 TRBV19 NA NA TGTGCCAGTAGTATAGATAGACAAGGTATGGTGACTGAAGCTTTCTTT CASSIDRQGMVTEAFF
TRBJ2-7 TRBV10-1 NA TRBD2 TGCGCCAGCAGCCCTAGCGGGAGTTACGAGCAGTACTTC CASSPSGSYEQYF
TRBJ1-5 TRBV27 NA TRBD1 TGTGCCAGCGGGACGACAGGGTCGGTTCAGCCCCAGCATTTT CASGTTGSVQPQHF
TRBJ1-2 TRBV7-8 NA NA TGTGCCAGCAGCCCCCACCCCAGGGGCCTGGACTATGGCTACACCTTC CASSPHPRGLDYGYTF
TRBJ2-5 TRBV11-3 NA NA TGTGCCAGCAGCTTAGGGGCCCAAGAGACCCAGTACTTC CASSLGAQETQYF
TRBJ2-1 TRBV2 NA TRBD2 TGTGCCAGCAGTGGACTAGCGAGCGGTTGGGGGGAGCAGTTCTTC CASSGLASGWGEQFF
TRBJ2-5 TRBV30 once NA TGTGCCTGGAACAGGGGGGGGTACCAAGAGACCCAGTACTTC CAWNRGGYQETQYF
TRBJ2-7 TRBV28 NA NA TGTGCCAGCAAAACCCCGTCGGGGATTGGTCGGGAGCAGTACTTC CASKTPSGIGREQYF
TRBJ2-7 TRBV5-4 NA NA TGTGCCAGCAGCCTAGATCACTACGAGCAGTACTTC CASSLDHYEQYF
TRBJ2-1 TRBV19 NA TRBD2 TGTGCCAGTAGTCCCCGGGGTAGCGGGAGGGTAAATGAGCAGTTCTTC CASSPRGSGRVNEQFF
TRBJ2-3 TRBV2 once TRBD2 TGTGCCAGCAGTCCATCGGGGGGAGGGCGCACAGATACGCAGTATTTT CASSPSGGGRTDTQYF
TRBJ2-7 TRBV7-2 NA TRBD2 TGTGCCAGCAGCGCACTAGCGGGAGGGTCCTACGAGCAGTACTTC CASSALAGGSYEQYF
TRBJ1-2 TRBV29-1 NA NA TGCAGCGTCCTCGGGGGGCCAGTGGGCTACACCTTC CSVLGGPVGYTF
TRBJ2-7 TRBV30 NA NA TGTGCCTGGAGTGGACAGTTAACCTACGAGCAGTACTTC CAWSGQLTYEQYF
TRBJ1-2 TRBV6-6 NA TRBD1 TGTGCCAGCAGTTCCGGGGGCAGGGGGCTGGCTGGCTACACCTTC CASSSGGRGLAGYTF
TRBJ1-2 TRBV6-5 NA NA TGTGCCAGCAGCCTACAGGCTTCAATAAACTATGGCTACACCTTC CASSLQASINYGYTF
TRBJ1-2 TRBV15 NA NA TGTGCCACCAGCAGAGGGGCCTCAGGGCTTGACACCTTC CATSRGASGLDTF
TRBJ2-1 TRBV19 NA TRBD2 TGTGCCAGTGGCTATATACTAGCGGGAGAGGATGAGCAGTTCTTC CASGYILAGEDEQFF
TRBJ1-5 TRBV19 NA TRBD1 TGTGCCAGTAGTGCAGGGACAGAGGGCAATCAGCCCCAGCATTTT CASSAGTEGNQPQHF
TRBJ2-7 TRBV9 NA NA TGTGCCAGCAGCGTAGGAGGGCTTTCGCGGGGAGGTACCGAGCAGTACTTC CASSVGGLSRGGTEQYF
TRBJ2-4 TRBV27 NA TRBD2 TGTGCCAGCAGTTTTGTAGCGGGAGTCAAAAACATTCAGTACTTC CASSFVAGVKNIQYF
TRBJ2-5 TRBV3-1/TRBV3-2 NA TRBD1 TGTGCCAGCAGCCAGGGGACAGCCGTTTGGACCCAGTACTTC CASSQGTAVWTQYF
TRBJ1-5 TRBV27 NA NA TGTGCCAGCAGTTTCACCGGGACAAGCAATCAGCCCCAGCATTTT CASSFTGTSNQPQHF
TRBJ2-3 TRBV11-2 NA TRBD2 TGTGCCAGCAGCTTAGGGACTAGCGGGAGGGGGCTTACGCAGTATTTT CASSLGTSGRGLTQYF
TRBJ2-5 TRBV12-5 NA TRBD2 TGTGCTAGTGCCCCGGCTGGACTAGCGGGAAGGGAGACCCAGTACTTC CASAPAGLAGRETQYF
TRBJ1-2 TRBV5-4 NA TRBD1 TGTGCCAGCAGCGCCAACCTACAGGGGGCGGAAGGCGGCTACACCTTC CASSANLQGAEGGYTF
TRBJ2-1 TRBV11-3 NA NA TGTGCCAGCGCCGGACCGGGAGCGTACAATGAGCAGTTCTTC CASAGPGAYNEQFF
TRBJ2-7 TRBV30 once TRBD1 TGTGCCTGGAGTGTACAGGGGTACGAGCAGTACTTC CAWSVQGYEQYF
TRBJ1-6 TRBV15 NA NA TGTGCCACCGCCCTGGGACTGGCGGATTCACCCCTCCACTTT CATALGLADSPLHF
TRBJ1-5 TRBV2 NA NA TGTGCCAGCAGTGAATTGGCCAATCAGCCCCAGCATTTT CASSELANQPQHF
TRBJ2-2 TRBV5-1 NA NA TGCGCCAGCAGCTCAGGGTTCGACCGGACCGGGGAGCTGTTTTTT CASSSGFDRTGELFF
TRBJ1-6 TRBV5-4 few TRBD1 TGTGCCAGCAGCCCTTCCGGCAGGGGGAATTCACCCCTCCACTTT CASSPSGRGNSPLHF
TRBJ2-1 TRBV29-1 few TRBD2 TGCAGCGCGAGGGCGGGAGCCCCTCAAGAGCAGTTCTTC CSARAGAPQEQFF
TRBJ2-3 TRBV27 NA TRBD1 TGTGCCAGCAGTTCAATTCCGGGACAGGTAACAGATACGCAGTATTTT CASSSIPGQVTDTQYF
TRBJ2-6 TRBV5-6 NA TRBD2 TGTGCCAGCAGCCCGGGACTAGCGGAGCGCTCTGGGGCCAACGTCCTGACTTTC CASSPGLAERSGANVLTF
TRBJ1-6 TRBV14 NA TRBD1 TGTGCCAGCAGCCAGACAGGGAATTCACCCCTCCACTTT CASSQTGNSPLHF
TRBJ1-2 TRBV9 NA NA TGTGCCAGCAGCTACGCCCTTCCGAGATGGGGCCAGTCGGAGGGCTACACCTTC CASSYALPRWGQSEGYTF
TRBJ2-2 TRBV7-2 NA TRBD2 TGTGCCAGCAGCCCAGGACTAGCGGGCACCGGGGAGCTGTTTTTT CASSPGLAGTGELFF
TRBJ1-1 TRBV11-2 many TRBD1 TGTGCCAGCAGTCAGGGGGTAAACACTGAAGCTTTCTTT CASSQGVNTEAFF
TRBJ2-7 TRBV9 NA NA TGTGCCAGCAGCGTAGAACAGTACTCCTACGAGCAGTACTTC CASSVEQYSYEQYF
TRBJ1-3 TRBV5-1 NA TRBD1 TGCGCCAGCAGTCTTAACCCGGGACAGGGAACTGGAAACACCATATATTTT CASSLNPGQGTGNTIYF
TRBJ2-5 TRBV28 NA NA TGTGCCGGTTCAAGAGGGCAGGCCGGAGGGCAAGAGACCCAGTACTTC CAGSRGQAGGQETQYF
TRBJ2-5 TRBV20-1 NA NA TGCAGTGCTACCGACCAAGAGACCCAGTACTTC CSATDQETQYF
TRBJ2-1 TRBV28 once NA TGTGCCAGCAGTTTTAGTTATGAGCAGTTCTTC CASSFSYEQFF